These 31 T cell receptor beta chains were all obtained from the same sample, sequenced in a study of T-cell reconstitution after alpha-beta-depleted transplantation in children. Library preparation (for TCRbeta) was performed with unique molecular identifiers. From the PCR reads, TCRdb called clonotypes with MiXCR, one entry per CDR3 protein. Among approximately 250,000 distinct CDR3 sequences, around 8.9% were seen once, and the ten largest hold approximately 4.7%. The source material was PBMCs from the stem cell graft donor, sampled from the stem cell graft. Source of these receptors: a human donor who donated a stem cell graft to a child with SCID.

This chain connects TRBV30 to TRBJ2-1; 13 bases align to TRBD2. Germline V gene sequence: CDR1 GTSNPN, CDR2 SVGIG (reference sequence). This CDR3 contains 15 residues. Trimming took 2 bases from V and 7 from J; bases not matched to a gene: 5. CDR3 protein: CAWSPTSGGDNEQFF. CDR3 DNA: TGTGCCTGGAGTCCAACTAGCGGGGGGGATAATGAGCAGTTCTTC.

V is TRBV7-9 and J is TRBJ1-5, with a weak D call TRBD1 (6 bases). The CDR3 contains 16 residues. Germline V gives CDR1 SEHNR, CDR2 FQNEAQ (reference sequence). Trimming removed 5 bases at V and 0 bases at J, with 14 bases between. CDR3 in amino acids: CASSRGTVDSNQPQHF. The CDR3 bases are TGTGCCAGCAGCAGGGGGACGGTCGATAGCAATCAGCCCCAGCATTTT. Using reference TRBV7-9 and TRBJ1-5 for the parts outside the CDR3, the full variable domain is DTGVSQNPRHKITKRGQNVTFRCDPISEHNRLYWYRQTLGQGPEFLTYFQNEAQLEKSRLLSDRFSAERPKGSFSTLEIQRTEQGDSAMYLCASSRGTVDSNQPQHFGDGTRLSIL.

The table lists this clonotype with many counts. This sequence joins TRBV18 and TRBJ2-7; D is uncertain. Germline values: CDR1 KGHSH, CDR2 LQKENI. The CDR3 is 14 amino acids. V was trimmed by 1 base and J by 7 bases, leaving 14 bases between them. This chain's CDR3 is CASSPLGGPDEQYF. The CDR3 DNA reads TGTGCCAGCTCACCACTGGGTGGTCCGGATGAGCAGTACTTC.

This clonotype appeared many times. This rearrangement joins TRBV12-3 or TRBV12-4 to TRBJ1-2, with 7 bases that match TRBD1. This CDR3 spans 13 amino acids. Trimming removed 1 base from V and 7 bases from J; junction bases left unmatched: 3. The CDR3 here is CASSLEGQAGYTF. For the CDR3, the DNA is TGTGCCAGCAGTTTAGAAGGACAGGCTGGCTACACCTTC.

This clonotype has a count of ten or more. The J gene is TRBJ1-1, the V gene TRBV3-1; possible D gene TRBD1, 5 bases. This CDR3 has 15 residues. V lost 7 bases, J lost 3 bases, and 18 bases lay in between. The germline V gene has CDR1 LGHDT and CDR2 YNNKEL (reference sequence). CDR3 in amino acids: CASTLAAGSDTEAFF. The DNA of the CDR3 is TGTGCCAGCACCCTAGCGGCAGGGTCGGACACTGAAGCTTTCTTT.

This clonotype was detected ten times or more. This sequence joins TRBV5-1 and TRBJ2-1, with 9 bases that match TRBD2. Germline V gene data show CDR1 as SGHRS and CDR2 as YFSETQ. V shed 4 bases and J 4 bases; nucleotides not matched to a gene: 9. The CDR3 length is 16 residues. The DNA of the CDR3 is TGCGCCAGCAGCCCCTCCGGGACTAGCTTTTACAATGAGCAGTTCTTC. Amino acid sequence: CASSPSGTSFYNEQFF.

This chain connects TRBV20-1 to TRBJ2-3; a possible D gene is TRBD2 (6 bases). The ends were cut back, 4 bases at V and 3 bases at J, with 14 bases in the middle. The CDR3 has 14 residues. From germline, CDR1 is DFQATT and CDR2 SNEGSKA (reference sequence). The CDR3 nucleotides are TGCAGTGCTATTAAAGGCGGGATTACAGATACGCAGTATTTT. Its translation: CSAIKGGITDTQYF.

This clonotype was seen ten or more times. Here the CDR3 reads CATSRADRVSEAFF. Written as DNA, the CDR3 is TGTGCCACCAGCAGAGCTGACAGGGTGTCTGAAGCTTTCTTT. This chain links TRBV15 with TRBJ1-1; TRBD1 matches 7 bases. This CDR3 is built from 14 residues. The trim removed 1 base at V and 6 bases at J, leaving 5 bases unmatched. Germline assignment: CDR1 LNHNV and CDR2 YYDKDF (reference sequence).

This clonotype appeared many times. The chain joins TRBV6-5 to TRBJ1-6; D call uncertain. The CDR3 has 12 residues. Germline assignment: CDR1 MNHEY and CDR2 SVGAGI. Trimming took 4 bases from V and 16 from J, leaving 14 bases between them. In DNA form, the CDR3 reads TGTGCCAGCAGTTCCTCAGGCAGAATGCTCCACTTT. Residues: CASSSSGRMLHF.

This clonotype was seen at least ten times. The chain links TRBV5-1 to TRBJ1-2; 7 bases fit TRBD1. V trimming: 3 bases; J trimming: 4 bases; junction bases outside the gene matches: 6. CDR3 length: 14 amino acids. Germline loops: CDR1 SGHRS, CDR2 YFSETQ. The CDR3: CASSWDSGPYGYTF. Written as DNA, the CDR3 is TGCGCCAGCAGCTGGGACAGCGGACCCTATGGCTACACCTTC.

This clonotype appeared many times. The rearrangement uses TRBV2 and TRBJ2-3; 10 bases match TRBD2. Germline assignment: CDR1 SNHLY and CDR2 FYNNEI. V was pared by 2 bases and J by 2 bases, with 4 bases of the junction left unmatched. The CDR3 runs 16 residues. In nucleotides, the CDR3 is TGTGCCAGCAGTGAAAATAGCGGGGGGCCCACAGATACGCAGTATTTT. Residues: CASSENSGGPTDTQYF.

This clonotype was recorded at least ten times. The gene calls are TRBV7-3 and TRBJ2-3; no clear D gene. CDR3 length: 13 amino acids. Germline loops: CDR1 SGHTA, CDR2 FQGTGA. V dropped 3 bases and J dropped 2 bases, with 6 bases sitting between them. The CDR3 protein is CASSFHNTDTQYF. The CDR3 bases are TGTGCCAGCAGCTTCCATAACACAGATACGCAGTATTTT. Together with reference TRBV7-3 and TRBJ2-3, the CDR3 gives the full variable domain: GAGVSQTPSNKVTEKGKYVELRCDPISGHTALYWYRQSLGQGPEFLIYFQGTGAADDSGLPNDRFFAVRPEGSVSTLKIQRTERGDSAVYLCASSFHNTDTQYFGPGTRLTVL.

This clonotype was detected many times. V and J are TRBV5-5 and TRBJ1-2, with unresolved D. The germline gives CDR1 SGHKS, CDR2 YYEKEE (reference sequence). Trimming removed 4 bases at V and 8 bases at J, with 21 bases between. CDR3 length: 15 amino acids. The chain's CDR3 is CASSRTDSGGLGYTF. The CDR3 region has the DNA TGTGCCAGCAGCCGAACCGACTCGGGTGGTTTGGGCTACACCTTC.

The genes are TRBV3-1 and TRBJ1-1, with D unclear. The CDR3 loop spans 13 amino acids. Trimming stripped 4 bases from V and 1 base from J, with 7 bases between. Germline V gene data show CDR1 as LGHDT and CDR2 as YNNKEL (reference sequence). The CDR3 DNA sequence: TGTGCCAGCAGCCGAAGGCCGAACACTGAAGCTTTCTTT. It encodes CASSRRPNTEAFF.

This clonotype was seen many times. This sequence joins TRBV20-1 and TRBJ2-3, with 8 bases aligning to TRBD2. V was pared by 3 bases and J by 0 bases, with 11 bases of the junction left unmatched. The germline V gene has CDR1 DFQATT and CDR2 SNEGSKA (reference sequence). The CDR3 spans 17 residues. The CDR3 protein is CSARSSGRGGSTDTQYF. The CDR3 coding sequence is TGCAGTGCTAGGTCTTCAGGGCGCGGGGGGAGCACAGATACGCAGTATTTT.

This clonotype showed up many times. The rearrangement links TRBV7-2 to TRBJ2-5, with TRBD1 identical over 8 bases. Germline CDR1 and CDR2: SGHTA and FQGNSA. Losses at the gene ends were 1 base for V and 1 base for J; bases not matched to a gene: 2. This CDR3 contains 15 residues. The CDR3 loop reads CASSLGGTGQETQYF. For the CDR3, the DNA is TGTGCCAGCAGCTTAGGCGGGACAGGCCAAGAGACCCAGTACTTC.

A few counts support this clonotype. The chain links TRBV20-1 to TRBJ2-3, with D perhaps assigned TRBD1 or TRBD2 (6 bases each). Trimming took off 0 bases at V and 0 bases at J, with 22 bases between the two ends. Germline CDR1 DFQATT, CDR2 SNEGSKA (reference sequence). The CDR3 sequence is 19 residues long. DNA for the CDR3: TGCAGTGCTAGAGATCCCTGGGGGGCTGGGAGGATCAGCACAGATACGCAGTATTTT. Amino acid sequence: CSARDPWGAGRISTDTQYF.

This clonotype occurred many times. V and J are TRBV20-1 and TRBJ1-2; 9 nucleotides align to TRBD1. Germline V CDR1 and CDR2: DFQATT, SNEGSKA (reference sequence). V lost 3 bases to trimming and J lost 7 bases; unmatched junction nucleotides: 6. The CDR3 has 13 amino acids. The CDR3 is CSASGGTGFGYTF. For the CDR3, the DNA is TGCAGTGCTAGTGGTGGGACAGGGTTTGGCTACACCTTC.

This clonotype was counted many times. This chain uses TRBV29-1 with TRBJ1-2; D not certain. The CDR3 length is 15 residues. CDR1 and CDR2 (germline): SQVTM, ANQGSEA. Between the trimmed V and J ends, which lost 2 bases and 4 bases, there was a span of 17 bases. CDR3 residues: CSVESAESPVYGYTF. Here the CDR3 DNA reads TGCAGCGTTGAATCCGCGGAGAGTCCGGTCTATGGCTACACCTTC.

Concerning this clonotype itself: This may arise from a read error, as a much more abundant clone is one base away. The chain employs TRBV6-1 and TRBJ2-7; the D gene is possibly TRBD2 (6 bases). Trimming cost V 7 bases and J 0 bases, with 16 bases left between them. The CDR3 is made up of 15 amino acids. Germline CDR1 is MNHNS and CDR2 is SASEGT. The CDR3 loop reads CASKNGGAGSYEQYF. The CDR3 DNA follows: TGTGCCAGCAAGAACGGCGGGGCCGGCTCCTACGAGCAGTACTTC.

V and J are TRBV20-1 and TRBJ1-2; D is perhaps TRBD1 (5 bases). The CDR3 runs 12 residues. Per germline, CDR1 DFQATT and CDR2 SNEGSKA (reference sequence). Trimming stripped 0 bases from V and 8 bases from J, with 10 bases between. CDR3 nucleotides: TGCAGTGCTAGAGATAGTGAGGGGGGCTACACCTTC. It translates to CSARDSEGGYTF.

This clonotype was observed at least ten times. The chain joins TRBV5-1 to TRBJ2-3, with 7 bases identical to TRBD1. CDR1 is SGHRS, CDR2 YFSETQ, per germline. CDR3 size: 15 residues. Germline trimming cut 1 base from V and 0 bases from J; bases unmatched to any gene: 2. CDR3 region: CASSLPGQSTDTQYF. CDR3 bases: TGCGCCAGCAGCTTGCCGGGACAGAGCACAGATACGCAGTATTTT.

The genes are TRBV14 and TRBJ2-5, with D possibly being TRBD2 (5 bases). V was clipped by 4 bases and J by 2 bases, with 20 bases between them. Per germline, CDR1 SGHDN and CDR2 FVKESK. The CDR3 spans 17 residues. The chain's CDR3 is CASSPPPRPGIQETQYF. In DNA form, the CDR3 reads TGTGCCAGCAGCCCGCCCCCCCGGCCGGGAATTCAAGAGACCCAGTACTTC.

This clonotype has ten or more counts. This chain connects TRBV5-1 to TRBJ2-7, with 7 bases matching TRBD1. V lost 4 bases to trimming and J lost 3 bases; unmatched junction nucleotides: 7. The CDR3 has 14 residues. The germline CDR1 and CDR2 sequences are SGHRS and YFSETQ. The CDR3 DNA follows: TGCGCCAGCAGCCAAGACAGGGAGATCTACGAGCAGTACTTC. It specifies CASSQDREIYEQYF.

This clonotype was picked up many times. The chain employs TRBV10-3 and TRBJ2-7; D not certain. CDR1 ENHRY and CDR2 SYGVKD come from the germline V gene. The CDR3 runs to 13 residues. Trimming stripped 0 bases from V and 1 base from J, with 4 bases between. In DNA, the CDR3 is TGTGCCATCAGTGAGTCCGCTTCCTACGAGCAGTACTTC. It encodes CAISESASYEQYF.

There are many counts of this clonotype. This chain links TRBV4-3 with TRBJ1-1, with D possibly matching TRBD1 (6 bases). V was cut by 0 bases and J by 1 base, with 9 bases left in between. Germline loops: CDR1 LGHNA, CDR2 YSLEER. The CDR3 consists of 15 residues. CDR3 nucleotide sequence: TGCGCCAGCAGCCAAGACCCCAGGGGGAACACTGAAGCTTTCTTT. It encodes CASSQDPRGNTEAFF.

At least ten counts were recorded for this clonotype. J is TRBJ1-3 and V is TRBV15; D gene unclear. Germline loops: CDR1 LNHNV, CDR2 YYDKDF (reference sequence). V gave up 5 bases and J gave up 0 bases, with 14 bases separating them. The CDR3 is made up of 16 amino acids. The CDR3 DNA reads TGTGCCACCAGCCCGGAAGCAGGCGCCTCTGGAAACACCATATATTTT. This codes for CATSPEAGASGNTIYF.

This clonotype was observed at least ten times. This chain joins TRBV15 and TRBJ2-7; either TRBD1 or TRBD2 may fit D (6 bases each). There are 14 residues in the CDR3. Germline assignment: CDR1 LNHNV and CDR2 YYDKDF (reference sequence). Trimming shortened V by 2 bases and J by 4 bases, and 12 bases separated the two germline ends. The CDR3 DNA reads TGTGCCACCAGCAGACAGGAGGGGGTTTACGAGCAGTACTTC. Its protein product is CATSRQEGVYEQYF.

This clonotype came up many times. This chain connects TRBV2 to TRBJ2-7; maybe TRBD2 (5 bases). CDR1 and CDR2 from the germline V gene are SNHLY and FYNNEI. The CDR3 sequence is 15 residues long. Between the trimmed V and J ends, which lost 0 bases and 1 base, there was a span of 10 bases. DNA of the CDR3: TGTGCCAGCAGTGAAGCATCACTAGGATCCTACGAGCAGTACTTC. Its protein is CASSEASLGSYEQYF.

This clonotype was seen many times. The rearrangement uses TRBV7-2 and TRBJ2-2; TRBD2 might be the D (7 bases). Between the trimmed V and J ends, which lost 2 bases and 6 bases, there was a span of 13 bases. This CDR3 spans 15 amino acids. The V gene's germline CDR1 is SGHTA and CDR2 FQGNSA. CDR3 nucleotide sequence: TGTGCCAGCAGCTTAAGGGGGGGTTACGCCGGGGAGCTGTTTTTT. This codes for CASSLRGGYAGELFF.

Many counts were recorded for this clonotype. The rearrangement uses TRBV6-1 and TRBJ2-7; TRBD2 matches 7 bases. Germline V lookup: CDR1 MNHNS, CDR2 SASEGT. With 2 bases clipped from V and 5 bases from J, the junction kept 6 bases outside the gene matches. The CDR3 covers 14 residues. The CDR3 bases are TGTGCCAGCAGTGAATCGGGGGGATTAAACGAGCAGTACTTC. Amino acid sequence: CASSESGGLNEQYF.